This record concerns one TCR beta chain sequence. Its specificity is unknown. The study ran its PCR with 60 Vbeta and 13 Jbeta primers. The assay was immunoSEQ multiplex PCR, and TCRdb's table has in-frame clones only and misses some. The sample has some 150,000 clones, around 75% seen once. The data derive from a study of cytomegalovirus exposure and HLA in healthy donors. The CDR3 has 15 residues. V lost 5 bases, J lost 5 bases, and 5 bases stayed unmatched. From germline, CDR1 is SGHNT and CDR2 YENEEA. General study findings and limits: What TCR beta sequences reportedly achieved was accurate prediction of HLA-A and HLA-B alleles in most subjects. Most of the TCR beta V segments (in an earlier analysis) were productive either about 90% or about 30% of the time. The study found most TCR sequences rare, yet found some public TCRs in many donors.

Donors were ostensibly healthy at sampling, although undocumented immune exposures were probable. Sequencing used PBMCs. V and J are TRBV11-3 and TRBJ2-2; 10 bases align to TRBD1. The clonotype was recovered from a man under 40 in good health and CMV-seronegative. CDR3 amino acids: CASSPRQGATGELFF. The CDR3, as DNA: TGTGCCAGCAGCCCCAGACAGGGGGCGACCGGGGAGCTGTTTTTT.